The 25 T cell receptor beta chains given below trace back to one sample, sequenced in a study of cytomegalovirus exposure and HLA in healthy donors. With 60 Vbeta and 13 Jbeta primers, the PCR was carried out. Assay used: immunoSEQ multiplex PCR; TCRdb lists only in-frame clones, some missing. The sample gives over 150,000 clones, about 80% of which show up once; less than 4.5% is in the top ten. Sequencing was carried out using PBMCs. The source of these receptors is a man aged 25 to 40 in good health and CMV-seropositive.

CDR3 region: CASGLVPRGPTCNSPLHF. The CDR3 region has the DNA TGTGCTAGTGGTTTGGTACCGAGGGGGCCAACTTGTAATTCACCCCTCCACTTT. This rearrangement joins TRBV12-5 to TRBJ1-6, with 7 positions matching TRBD1. Unmatched junction bases numbered 11, after V lost 0 bases and J lost 6 bases. CDR3 length: 18 residues. CDR1 and CDR2 from the germline V gene are LGHNT and FRNRAP. Looking up the rest from reference TRBV12-5 and TRBJ1-6 gives the full variable domain: DARVTQTPRHKVTEMGQEVTMRCQPILGHNTVFWYRQTMMQGLELLAYFRNRAPLDDSGMPKDRFSAEMPDATLATLKIQPSEPRDSAVYFCASGLVPRGPTCNSPLHFGNGTRLTVT.

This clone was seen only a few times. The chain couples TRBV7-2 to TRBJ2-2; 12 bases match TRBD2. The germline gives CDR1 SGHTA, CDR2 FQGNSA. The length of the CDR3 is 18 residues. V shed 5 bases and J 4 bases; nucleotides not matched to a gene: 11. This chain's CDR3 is CASSVTSGGPRGTGELFF. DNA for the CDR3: TGTGCCAGCAGCGTTACTAGCGGGGGGCCGCGCGGCACCGGGGAGCTGTTTTTT.

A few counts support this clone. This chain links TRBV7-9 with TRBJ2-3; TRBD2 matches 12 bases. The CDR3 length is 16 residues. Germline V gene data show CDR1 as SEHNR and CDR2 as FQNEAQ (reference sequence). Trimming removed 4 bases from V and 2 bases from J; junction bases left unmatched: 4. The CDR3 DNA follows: TGTGCCAGCAGCTCTAGACTAGCGGGGGCCACAGATACGCAGTATTTT. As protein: CASSSRLAGATDTQYF.

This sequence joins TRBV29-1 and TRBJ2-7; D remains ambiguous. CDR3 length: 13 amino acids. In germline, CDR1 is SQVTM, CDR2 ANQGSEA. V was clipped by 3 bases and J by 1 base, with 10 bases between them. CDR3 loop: CSVELEVSYEQYF. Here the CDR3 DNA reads TGCAGCGTTGAGTTAGAGGTGTCCTACGAGCAGTACTTC.

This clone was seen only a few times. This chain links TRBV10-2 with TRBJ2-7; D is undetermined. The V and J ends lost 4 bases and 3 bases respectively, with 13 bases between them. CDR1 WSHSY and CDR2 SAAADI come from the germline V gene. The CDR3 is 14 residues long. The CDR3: CASSVGNEDYEQYF. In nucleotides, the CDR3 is TGCGCCAGCAGTGTTGGCAACGAAGACTACGAGCAGTACTTC.

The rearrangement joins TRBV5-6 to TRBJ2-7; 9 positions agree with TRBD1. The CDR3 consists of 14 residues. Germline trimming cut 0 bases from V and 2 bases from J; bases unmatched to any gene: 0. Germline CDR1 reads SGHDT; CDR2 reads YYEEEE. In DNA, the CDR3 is TGTGCCAGCAGCTTGGGGGACAGGGCCTACGAGCAGTACTTC. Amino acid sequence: CASSLGDRAYEQYF.

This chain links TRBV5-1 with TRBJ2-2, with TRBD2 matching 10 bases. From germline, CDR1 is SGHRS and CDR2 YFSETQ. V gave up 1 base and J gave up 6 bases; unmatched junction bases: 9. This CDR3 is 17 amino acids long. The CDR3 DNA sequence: TGCGCCAGCAGCTTGCCCAGCGGGGGGGCAATAGCCGGGGAGCTGTTTTTT. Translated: CASSLPSGGAIAGELFF.

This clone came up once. The CDR3 loop reads CASSLDRGQQETQYF. Here the CDR3 DNA reads TGTGCCAGCAGCTTGGACAGGGGGCAACAAGAGACCCAGTACTTC. The chain joins TRBV7-2 to TRBJ2-5, with TRBD1 identical over 11 bases. This CDR3 spans 15 amino acids. V gave up 3 bases and J gave up 2 bases; unmatched junction bases: 2. CDR1 SGHTA and CDR2 FQGNSA come from the germline V gene.

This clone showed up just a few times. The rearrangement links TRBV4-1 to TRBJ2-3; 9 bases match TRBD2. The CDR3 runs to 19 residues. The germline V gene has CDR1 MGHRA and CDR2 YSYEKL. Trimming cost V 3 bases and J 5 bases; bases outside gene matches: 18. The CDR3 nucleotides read TGCGCCAGCAGCCAGCACCCATGGAGAAGCGGGGGGTTAGGAGATACGCAGTATTTT. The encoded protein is CASSQHPWRSGGLGDTQYF.

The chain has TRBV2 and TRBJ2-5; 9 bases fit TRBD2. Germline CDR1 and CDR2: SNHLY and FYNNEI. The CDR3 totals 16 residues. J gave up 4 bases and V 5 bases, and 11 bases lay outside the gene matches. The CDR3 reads CASSSIPAGGLETQYF. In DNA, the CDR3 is TGTGCCAGCAGTAGTATTCCTGCGGGGGGGCTAGAGACCCAGTACTTC.

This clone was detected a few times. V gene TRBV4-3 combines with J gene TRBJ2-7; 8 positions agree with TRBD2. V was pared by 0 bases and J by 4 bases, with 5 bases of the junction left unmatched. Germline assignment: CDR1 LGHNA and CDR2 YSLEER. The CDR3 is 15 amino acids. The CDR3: CASSQESGGDYEQYF. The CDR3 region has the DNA TGCGCCAGCAGCCAAGAGTCGGGGGGGGATTACGAGCAGTACTTC.

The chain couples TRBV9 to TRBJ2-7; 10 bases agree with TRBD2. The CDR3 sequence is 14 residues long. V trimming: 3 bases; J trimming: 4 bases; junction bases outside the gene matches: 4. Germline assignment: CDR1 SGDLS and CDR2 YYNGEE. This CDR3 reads CASSAGTSVYEQYF. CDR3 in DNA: TGTGCCAGCAGCGCCGGGACTAGCGTATACGAGCAGTACTTC.

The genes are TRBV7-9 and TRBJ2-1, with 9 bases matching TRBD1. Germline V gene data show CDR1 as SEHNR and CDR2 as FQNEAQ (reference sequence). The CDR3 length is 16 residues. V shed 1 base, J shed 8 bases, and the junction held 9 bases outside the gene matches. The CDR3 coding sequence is TGTGCCAGCAGCTTAGGTCAAGGGGACAGGGCGGATGAGCAGTTCTTC. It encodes CASSLGQGDRADEQFF. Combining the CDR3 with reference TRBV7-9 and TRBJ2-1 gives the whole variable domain DTGVSQNPRHKITKRGQNVTFRCDPISEHNRLYWYRQTLGQGPEFLTYFQNEAQLEKSRLLSDRFSAERPKGSFSTLEIQRTEQGDSAMYLCASSLGQGDRADEQFFGPGTRLTVL.

CDR3 bases: TGTGCCAGCAGCCAAAAAGGGACAGGGATCTATGGCTACACCTTC. It encodes CASSQKGTGIYGYTF. V usage is TRBV9 and J usage is TRBJ1-2; 9 bases agree with TRBD1. This CDR3 contains 15 residues. Per the germline V gene, CDR1 is SGDLS and CDR2 is YYNGEE. V lost 4 bases and J lost 4; bases outside the gene matches: 8.

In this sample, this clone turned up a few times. This CDR3 is CASSRRERGGTDTQYF. In DNA, the CDR3 is TGTGCCAGCAGCCGCCGGGAGCGGGGGGGCACAGATACGCAGTATTTT. The chain joins TRBV7-2 to TRBJ2-3; TRBD2 matches at 9 bases. Trimming cost V 5 bases and J 1 base; bases outside gene matches: 7. Germline V gene lookup returns CDR1 SGHTA and CDR2 FQGNSA. The CDR3 runs 16 residues.

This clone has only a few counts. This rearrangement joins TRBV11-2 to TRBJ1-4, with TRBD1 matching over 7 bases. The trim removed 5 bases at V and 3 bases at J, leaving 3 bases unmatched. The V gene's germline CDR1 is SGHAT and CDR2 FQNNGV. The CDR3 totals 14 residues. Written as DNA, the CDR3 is TGTGCCAGCAGCCCGGGACAGCCTAATGAAAAACTGTTTTTT. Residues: CASSPGQPNEKLFF.

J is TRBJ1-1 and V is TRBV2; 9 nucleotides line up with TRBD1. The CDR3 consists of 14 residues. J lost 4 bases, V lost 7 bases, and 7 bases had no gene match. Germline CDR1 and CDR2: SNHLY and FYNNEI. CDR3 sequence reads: CASNLQGAVTEAFF. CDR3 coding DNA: TGTGCCAGCAACCTACAGGGGGCGGTCACTGAAGCTTTCTTT.

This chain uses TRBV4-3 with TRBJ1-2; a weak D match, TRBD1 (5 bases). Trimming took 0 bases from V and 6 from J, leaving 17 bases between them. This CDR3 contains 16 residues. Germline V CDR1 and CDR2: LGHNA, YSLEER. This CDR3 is CASSQEDWGRKNGYTF. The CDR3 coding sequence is TGCGCCAGCAGCCAAGAGGATTGGGGGAGGAAAAATGGCTACACCTTC.

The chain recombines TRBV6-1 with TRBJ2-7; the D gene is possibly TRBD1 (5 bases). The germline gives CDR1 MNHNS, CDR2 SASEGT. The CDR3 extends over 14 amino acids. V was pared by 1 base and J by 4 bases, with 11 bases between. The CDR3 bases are TGTGCCAGCAGTGAAGGGGTGGGGCTATACGAGCAGTACTTC. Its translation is CASSEGVGLYEQYF.

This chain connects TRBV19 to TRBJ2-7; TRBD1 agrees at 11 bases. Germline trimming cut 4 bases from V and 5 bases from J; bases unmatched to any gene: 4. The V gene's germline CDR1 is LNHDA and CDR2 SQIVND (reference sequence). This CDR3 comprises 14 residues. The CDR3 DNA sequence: TGTGCCAGTAGTAGAAGGACAGGGGGCGACGAGCAGTACTTC. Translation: CASSRRTGGDEQYF.

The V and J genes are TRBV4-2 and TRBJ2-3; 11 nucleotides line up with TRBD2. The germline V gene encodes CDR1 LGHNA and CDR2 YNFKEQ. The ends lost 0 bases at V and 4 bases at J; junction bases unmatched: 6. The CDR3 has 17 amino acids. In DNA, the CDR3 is TGTGCCAGCAGCCAAGATGTAGCGGGGGGGCCGGCAGATACGCAGTATTTT. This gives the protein CASSQDVAGGPADTQYF.

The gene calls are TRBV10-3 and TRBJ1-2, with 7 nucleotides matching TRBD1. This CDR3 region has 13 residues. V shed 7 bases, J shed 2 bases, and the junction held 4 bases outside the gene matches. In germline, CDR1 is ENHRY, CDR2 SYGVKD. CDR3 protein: CAITSDRNYGYTF. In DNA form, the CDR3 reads TGTGCCATCACTTCGGACAGGAACTATGGCTACACCTTC.

The CDR3 DNA reads as TGTGCCAGCAGTGAATTGAGGGGGCAAGGAAACATTCAGTACTTC. This gives the protein CASSELRGQGNIQYF. This chain uses TRBV2 with TRBJ2-4; 7 bases agree with TRBD1. V gave up 2 bases and J gave up 6 bases; unmatched junction bases: 7. The CDR3 loop spans 15 amino acids. Germline assignment: CDR1 SNHLY and CDR2 FYNNEI.

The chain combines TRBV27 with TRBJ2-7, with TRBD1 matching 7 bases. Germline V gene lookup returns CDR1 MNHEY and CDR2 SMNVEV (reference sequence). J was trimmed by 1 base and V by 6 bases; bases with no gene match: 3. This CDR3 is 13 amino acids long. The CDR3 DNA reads TGTGCCAGCAGCGACAGGGCATCCTACGAGCAGTACTTC. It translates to CASSDRASYEQYF.

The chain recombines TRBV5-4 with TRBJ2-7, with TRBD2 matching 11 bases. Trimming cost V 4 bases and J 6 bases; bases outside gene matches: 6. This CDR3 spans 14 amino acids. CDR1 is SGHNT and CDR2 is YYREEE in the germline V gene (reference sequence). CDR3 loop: CASSPGTSGFEQYF. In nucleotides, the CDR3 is TGTGCCAGCAGCCCCGGGACTAGCGGCTTCGAGCAGTACTTC.